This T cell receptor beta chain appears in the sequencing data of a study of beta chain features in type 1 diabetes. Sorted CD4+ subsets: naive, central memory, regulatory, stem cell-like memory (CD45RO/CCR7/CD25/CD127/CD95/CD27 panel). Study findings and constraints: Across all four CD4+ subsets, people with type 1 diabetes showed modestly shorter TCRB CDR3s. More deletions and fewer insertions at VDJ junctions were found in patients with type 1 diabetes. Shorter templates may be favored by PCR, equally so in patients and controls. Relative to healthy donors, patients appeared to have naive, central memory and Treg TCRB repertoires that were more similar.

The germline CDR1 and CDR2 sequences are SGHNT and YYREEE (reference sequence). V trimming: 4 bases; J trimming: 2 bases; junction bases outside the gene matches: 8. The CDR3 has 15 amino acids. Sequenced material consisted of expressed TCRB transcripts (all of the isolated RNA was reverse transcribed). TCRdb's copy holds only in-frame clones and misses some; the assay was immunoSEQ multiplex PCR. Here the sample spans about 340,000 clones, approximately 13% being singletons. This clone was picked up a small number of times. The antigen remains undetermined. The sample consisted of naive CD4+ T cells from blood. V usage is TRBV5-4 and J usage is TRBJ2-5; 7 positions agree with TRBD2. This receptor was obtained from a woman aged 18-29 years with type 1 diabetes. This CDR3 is CASSPGGGLQETQYF. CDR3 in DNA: TGTGCCAGCAGCCCGGGGGGTGGGCTTCAAGAGACCCAGTACTTC. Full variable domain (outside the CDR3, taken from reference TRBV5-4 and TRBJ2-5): ETGVTQSPTHLIKTRGQQVTLRCSSQSGHNTVSWYQQALGQGPQFIFQYYREEENGRGNFPPRFSGLQFPNYSSELNVNALELDDSALYLCASSPGGGLQETQYFGPGTRLLVL.